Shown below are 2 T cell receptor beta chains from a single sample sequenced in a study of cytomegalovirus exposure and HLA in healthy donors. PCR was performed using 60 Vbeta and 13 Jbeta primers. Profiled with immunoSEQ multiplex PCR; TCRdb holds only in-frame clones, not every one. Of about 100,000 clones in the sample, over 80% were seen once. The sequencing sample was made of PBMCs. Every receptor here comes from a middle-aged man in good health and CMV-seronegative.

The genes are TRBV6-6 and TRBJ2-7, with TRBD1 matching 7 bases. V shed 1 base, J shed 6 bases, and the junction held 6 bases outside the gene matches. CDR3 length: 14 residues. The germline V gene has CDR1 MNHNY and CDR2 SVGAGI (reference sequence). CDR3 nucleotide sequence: TGTGCCAGCAGTTACTTCCGGACAGGCTCCGAGCAGTACTTC. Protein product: CASSYFRTGSEQYF.

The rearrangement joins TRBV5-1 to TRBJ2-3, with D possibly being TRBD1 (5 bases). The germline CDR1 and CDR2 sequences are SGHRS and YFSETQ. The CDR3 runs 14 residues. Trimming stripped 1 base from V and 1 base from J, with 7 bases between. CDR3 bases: TGCGCCAGCAGCTTGCTAGGGGGCACAGATACGCAGTATTTT. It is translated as CASSLLGGTDTQYF.